These 23 T cell receptor beta chains share one sample of origin, sequenced in a study of T cells expressing NK-cell markers. TCRdb re-called the 5' RACE reads and shows each CDR3 protein once, DNA omitted. This sample's table has fewer than 300,000 distinct CDR3 sequences. The sample consisted of blood T cells: a sorted CD56 or NKG2C T cell subset, CD4+ or CD8+ T cells, or bulk PBMC T cells (not recorded which). These receptors all come from a woman aged 18 to 75 in good health.

J is TRBJ2-3 and V is TRBV5-1; with no DNA, the TCRdb D assignment of TRBD1 cannot be verified. Germline V gene data show CDR1 as SGHRS and CDR2 as YFSETQ. This CDR3 has 16 residues. The CDR3 is CASSLWRTGAADTQYF.

J is TRBJ2-3 and V is TRBV7-8; TCRdb calls TRBD2, which cannot be checked without DNA. CDR1 is SGHVS and CDR2 is FQNEAQ in the germline V gene. The CDR3 runs to 16 residues. CDR3 protein: CASSSPTSGGTDTQYF.

The chain employs TRBV19 and TRBJ2-3; there is no DNA to check the TCRdb D call of TRBD1. The germline CDR1 and CDR2 sequences are LNHDA and SQIVND (reference sequence). The CDR3 is 14 amino acids. The CDR3 is CASSTTGGADTQYF. Using reference TRBV19 and TRBJ2-3 for the parts outside the CDR3, the full variable domain is DGGITQSPKYLFRKEGQNVTLSCEQNLNHDAMYWYRQDPGQGLRLIYYSQIVNDFQKGDIAEGYSVSREKKESFPLTVTSAQKNPTAFYLCASSTTGGADTQYFGPGTRLTVL.

The chain carries TRBV29-1 and TRBJ2-2; TCRdb selects TRBD1, and the lack of DNA leaves this call unchecked. The CDR3 extends over 13 amino acids. The germline CDR1 and CDR2 sequences are SQVTM and ANQGSEA. This CDR3 is CSAGRTGVGELFF.

The genes are TRBV28 and TRBJ2-2; TCRdb lists TRBD2, though no DNA is available to test this call. The length of the CDR3 is 13 residues. Germline V gives CDR1 MDHEN, CDR2 SYDVKM. CDR3 in amino acids: CAGGGTGSGELFF.

This chain joins TRBV7-2 and TRBJ2-3; with no DNA, the TCRdb D assignment of TRBD1 cannot be verified. Germline V gives CDR1 SGHTA, CDR2 FQGNSA. The CDR3 consists of 15 residues. The CDR3 sequence: CASRPTGTTTDTQYF.

The CDR3 sequence: CASSPGQVSNTEAFF. The chain couples TRBV18 to TRBJ1-1; TCRdb picks TRBD1, but there is no DNA to check that call. CDR1 and CDR2 (germline): KGHSH, LQKENI. The CDR3 runs 15 residues.

The rearrangement uses TRBV5-5 and TRBJ2-2; TCRdb returns TRBD1, unconfirmable since there is no DNA. The CDR3 runs 17 residues. Germline lookup yields CDR1 SGHKS and CDR2 YYEKEE (reference sequence). CDR3 in amino acids: CASSSPVGGTNTGELFF.

This chain uses TRBV20-1 with TRBJ2-1; absent DNA, TCRdb's TRBD1 call cannot be checked. Germline CDR1 reads DFQATT; CDR2 reads SNEGSKA (reference sequence). This CDR3 has 15 residues. The chain's CDR3 is CSARDSGGGRNEQFF.

V usage is TRBV25-1 and J usage is TRBJ2-1. Germline assignment: CDR1 MGHDK and CDR2 SYGVNS. The CDR3 consists of 15 residues. The CDR3 here is CASSEIGGDNNEQFF.

Here the CDR3 reads CASSPAGQSLAKNIQYF. V is TRBV4-1 and J is TRBJ2-4; no DNA is available, so the TRBD1 call from TCRdb remains unchecked. The CDR3 totals 17 residues. Per germline, CDR1 MGHRA and CDR2 YSYEKL.

The rearrangement joins TRBV5-1 to TRBJ2-1; TCRdb calls TRBD2, which cannot be checked without DNA. This CDR3 contains 15 residues. CDR1 and CDR2 (germline): SGHRS, YFSETQ. CDR3: CASRPTSGNLNEQFF.

V gene TRBV20-1 combines with J gene TRBJ2-1; TCRdb's D call of TRBD1 is untestable without DNA. The CDR3 extends over 13 amino acids. From germline, CDR1 is DFQATT and CDR2 SNEGSKA (reference sequence). The CDR3 protein is CSAGGSGKGEQFF.

CDR3 loop: CSAPGTPFIQYF. The V and J genes are TRBV20-1 and TRBJ2-4; checking the TCRdb D call of TRBD2 is not possible without DNA. CDR1 is DFQATT, CDR2 SNEGSKA, per germline (reference sequence). The CDR3 has 12 residues.

This sequence joins TRBV12-3 or TRBV12-4 and TRBJ2-6; TCRdb outputs TRBD1, but without DNA this stays unchecked. The CDR3 runs to 15 residues. CDR3 sequence reads: CASRDRGTGANVLTF.

This chain uses TRBV11-2 with TRBJ2-1; there is no DNA to check the TCRdb D call of TRBD1. Per the germline V gene, CDR1 is SGHAT and CDR2 is FQNNGV. The CDR3 length is 13 residues. This CDR3 is CASSLFGGNEQFF. Full variable domain (outside the CDR3, taken from reference TRBV11-2 and TRBJ2-1): EAGVAQSPRYKIIEKRQSVAFWCNPISGHATLYWYQQILGQGPKLLIQFQNNGVVDDSQLPKDRFSAERLKGVDSTLKIQPAKLEDSAVYLCASSLFGGNEQFFGPGTRLTVL.

This chain joins TRBV29-1 and TRBJ2-6; the D gene TCRdb calls, TRBD1, cannot be checked with no DNA. This CDR3 spans 15 amino acids. Germline CDR1 reads SQVTM; CDR2 reads ANQGSEA. The CDR3 sequence is CSVDTGDSGANVLTF. The full variable domain, completed using reference TRBV29-1 and TRBJ2-6, is SAVISQKPSRDICQRGTSLTIQCQVDSQVTMMFWYRQQPGQSLTLIATANQGSEATYESGFVIDKFPISRPNLTFSTLTVSNMSPEDSSIYLCSVDTGDSGANVLTFGAGSRLTVL.

This chain joins TRBV29-1 and TRBJ2-7; the D call of TRBD1 rests on TCRdb alone, since no DNA is present to check it. Germline V CDR1 and CDR2: SQVTM, ANQGSEA. This CDR3 is 11 amino acids long. CDR3 sequence reads: CSVARGNEQYF.

The V call is TRBV19, the J call TRBJ1-1; lacking DNA, the TRBD1 call made by TCRdb goes unchecked. CDR1 and CDR2 (germline): LNHDA, SQIVND (reference sequence). This CDR3 has 15 residues. The CDR3 is CASSIGQGMNTEAFF.

The CDR3 loop is CAWSVGTGKNEQFF. The J gene is TRBJ2-1, the V gene TRBV30; TCRdb's D call, TRBD1, is unchecked because there is no DNA. The CDR3 is made up of 14 amino acids. Germline values: CDR1 GTSNPN, CDR2 SVGIG (reference sequence).

The chain couples TRBV12-3 or TRBV12-4 to TRBJ1-3; TCRdb designates TRBD1, a call that cannot be tested without DNA. The CDR3 length is 15 residues. CDR3 loop: CASSNRGRSGNTIYF.

The rearrangement links TRBV7-2 to TRBJ1-1. CDR3 length: 14 amino acids. In germline, CDR1 is SGHTA, CDR2 FQGNSA. The CDR3 spells CASSLMGTVTEAFF.

The J gene is TRBJ2-3, the V gene TRBV20-1; absent DNA, TCRdb's TRBD2 call cannot be checked. The CDR3 sequence is 14 residues long. Germline V lookup: CDR1 DFQATT, CDR2 SNEGSKA (reference sequence). The CDR3: CSARGLAGVDTQYF.